Presented here are 12 T cell receptor beta chains from one specimen sequenced in a study of blood T cell repertoires in COVID-19. TCRdb's copy holds only in-frame clones and misses some; the assay was immunoSEQ multiplex PCR. The table lists some 80,000 clones, about nine tenths of them singletons. Sequences were obtained from peripheral blood. Every receptor here comes from a man aged 50 to 60 with active or convalescent COVID-19.

This clone is a singleton in its sample. This chain uses TRBV11-2 with TRBJ2-1, with D perhaps matching TRBD2 (6 bases). This CDR3 is built from 14 residues. CDR1 is SGHAT, CDR2 FQNNGV, per germline. The V end was cut by 6 bases, the J end by 5 bases, with 14 bases between. CDR3 coding DNA: TGTGCCAGCAGGAACCAGGGACTGCACAATGAGCAGTTCTTC. Translation gives CASRNQGLHNEQFF.

The chain carries TRBV4-1 and TRBJ1-1; D unresolved. The CDR3 extends over 15 amino acids. Germline loops: CDR1 MGHRA, CDR2 YSYEKL. Deletions cut 1 base from V and 0 bases from J, with 9 bases between. The CDR3 here is CASSQGHKMNTEAFF. The CDR3 DNA reads as TGCGCCAGCAGCCAAGGGCACAAGATGAACACTGAAGCTTTCTTT.

The V call is TRBV24-1, the J call TRBJ2-1, with 13 bases matching TRBD2. The CDR3 is made up of 16 amino acids. CDR1 KGHDR and CDR2 SFDVKD come from the germline V gene. Trimming removed 5 bases from V and 0 bases from J; junction bases left unmatched: 0. CDR3 nucleotides: TGTGCCACCAGTGGGACTAGCGGGGGCTCCTACAATGAGCAGTTCTTC. It translates to CATSGTSGGSYNEQFF.

The CDR3 DNA is TGTGCCAGCAGTTCGACAGTTGAGAACACTGAAGCTTTCTTT. Residues: CASSSTVENTEAFF. The rearrangement joins TRBV6-5 to TRBJ1-1; D may be TRBD1 (5 bases). This CDR3 has 14 amino acids. Germline V CDR1 and CDR2: MNHEY, SVGAGI. The ends were cut back, 4 bases at V and 1 base at J, with 10 bases in the middle.

The chain recombines TRBV4-3 with TRBJ1-5; TRBD1 matches 7 bases. The germline CDR1 and CDR2 sequences are LGHNA and YSLEER. Germline trimming cut 2 bases from V and 4 bases from J; bases unmatched to any gene: 5. This CDR3 has 15 amino acids. The CDR3 reads CASSQKEGANQPQHF. The DNA for the CDR3 is TGCGCCAGCAGCCAAAAGGAGGGGGCGAATCAGCCCCAGCATTTT.

The chain uses TRBV21-1 and TRBJ1-2; TRBD1, the D gene given by the table, was not confirmed from the DNA. TRBV21-1 is a listed pseudogene. The CDR3 runs 15 residues. CDR3: CASSKRGGQGGGYTF. The CDR3, as DNA: TGTGCCAGCAGCAAACGTGGGGGACAGGGGGGTGGCTACACCTTC.

J is TRBJ1-5 and V is TRBV6-5, with a tentative D call TRBD1 (6 bases). V shed 6 bases and J shed 6 bases, with 15 bases lying between them. The V gene's germline CDR1 is MNHEY and CDR2 SVGAGI. The CDR3 totals 14 residues. The CDR3 reads CASRGSTGGQPQHF. In DNA, the CDR3 is TGTGCCAGCAGGGGGTCGACAGGAGGTCAGCCCCAGCATTTT.

This clone has a single count. The rearrangement links TRBV11-1 to TRBJ2-5; TRBD1 agrees at 8 bases. Germline CDR1 and CDR2: SGHAT and FQDESV (reference sequence). The CDR3 extends over 15 amino acids. After removal of 5 bases from V and 5 bases from J, the junction contained 10 bases not matched to a gene. In DNA form, the CDR3 reads TGTGCCAGCAGCCTCACGACAGGGGAGATCGAGACCCAGTACTTC. Translating it yields CASSLTTGEIETQYF.

The genes are TRBV29-1 and TRBJ2-3; the D gene is possibly TRBD1 (6 bases). Looked up from germline, CDR1 is SQVTM and CDR2 is ANQGSEA. Trimming removed 5 bases from V and 0 bases from J, with 12 bases in between. The CDR3 is made up of 14 amino acids. The DNA for the CDR3 is TGCAGCGTTATTGGGGGCGGGAGCACAGATACGCAGTATTTT. As protein: CSVIGGGSTDTQYF.

This chain uses TRBV21-1 with TRBJ2-7; the table's D call, TRBD2, has no DNA check behind it. TRBV21-1 is termed a pseudogene. There are 17 residues in the CDR3. In DNA, the CDR3 is TGTGCCAGCAGCAAAGGGGGAGCGGCGGGTATGCCCTACGAGCAGTACTTC. This encodes CASSKGGAAGMPYEQYF.

As DNA, the CDR3 is TGTGCCAGCAGACTAGGGATTTATAGCAATCAGCCCCAGCATTTT. It specifies CASRLGIYSNQPQHF. The V call is TRBV27, the J call TRBJ1-5; D is uncertain. There are 15 residues in the CDR3. Trimming removed 6 bases from V and 0 bases from J, with 12 bases in between. The germline V gene has CDR1 MNHEY and CDR2 SMNVEV (reference sequence).

This chain links TRBV5-1 with TRBJ1-1; D uncertain. The CDR3 consists of 14 residues. Germline lookup yields CDR1 SGHRS and CDR2 YFSETQ. Trimming left V 0 bases short and J 1 base short, with 7 bases between. The CDR3 spells CASSLEVRNTEAFF. CDR3 DNA: TGCGCCAGCAGCTTGGAAGTGAGGAACACTGAAGCTTTCTTT.